The 22 T cell receptor beta chains below were found in one sample sequenced in a study of blood T cell repertoires in COVID-19. Only in-frame clones appear in the TCRdb table, and some are missing; sequencing was by immunoSEQ multiplex PCR. Of about 280,000 clones in the sample, roughly 85% were seen once. Sequences were obtained from PBMCs or T cells enriched from blood (not recorded which). All receptors derive from a man aged 35 to 55 who had been exposed to COVID-19.

This clone was seen ten or more times. The chain carries TRBV27 and TRBJ2-1, with a tentative D call TRBD2 (6 bases). The CDR3 sequence is 15 residues long. The ends were cut back, 6 bases at V and 4 bases at J, with 16 bases in the middle. Per germline, CDR1 MNHEY and CDR2 SMNVEV (reference sequence). The CDR3 region is CASSPMGGAYNEQFF. CDR3 sequence (DNA): TGTGCCAGCAGCCCAATGGGGGGAGCATACAATGAGCAGTTCTTC.

J is TRBJ2-3 and V is TRBV19; 11 bases line up with TRBD2. This CDR3 is 15 amino acids long. Germline trimming cut 7 bases from V and 5 bases from J; bases unmatched to any gene: 8. Germline V gene lookup returns CDR1 LNHDA and CDR2 SQIVND (reference sequence). DNA for the CDR3: TGTGCCAGTAAACGACTAGCGGGAAGAGGAGATACGCAGTATTTT. This encodes CASKRLAGRGDTQYF.

V gene TRBV5-1 combines with J gene TRBJ2-1; 9 bases agree with TRBD2. This CDR3 is 17 amino acids long. Germline trimming cut 3 bases from V and 10 bases from J; bases unmatched to any gene: 17. Looked up from germline, CDR1 is SGHRS and CDR2 is YFSETQ. DNA of the CDR3: TGCGCCAGCAGCTGGGGTGCCAATGTAGCGGGAGTCGGCGAGCAGTTCTTC. Translated, it gives CASSWGANVAGVGEQFF.

The rearrangement uses TRBV12-3 or TRBV12-4 and TRBJ1-5, with unresolved D. Trimming removed 3 bases at V and 4 bases at J, with 4 bases between. This CDR3 has 12 amino acids. The CDR3 loop reads CASSLENQPQHF. The DNA of the CDR3 is TGTGCCAGCAGTTTGGAGAATCAGCCCCAGCATTTT.

The chain employs TRBV30 and TRBJ1-1; D not certain. Germline V gene sequence: CDR1 GTSNPN, CDR2 SVGIG (reference sequence). Between the trimmed V and J ends, which lost 0 bases and 0 bases, there was a span of 8 bases. The CDR3 is made up of 14 amino acids. For the CDR3, the DNA is TGTGCCTGGAGTGTCCCGGGTCTGAACACTGAAGCTTTCTTT. This codes for CAWSVPGLNTEAFF.

The table lists this clone with a few counts. The chain couples TRBV7-3 to TRBJ1-1, with TRBD1 matching 7 bases. CDR1 and CDR2 (germline): SGHTA, FQGTGA. V lost 4 bases to trimming and J lost 1 base; unmatched junction nucleotides: 3. CDR3 length: 14 amino acids. CDR3: CASSSQGRNTEAFF. The DNA of the CDR3 is TGTGCCAGCAGCTCACAGGGGAGGAACACTGAAGCTTTCTTT. The complete variable domain, with remaining parts taken from reference TRBV7-3 and TRBJ1-1, reads GAGVSQTPSNKVTEKGKYVELRCDPISGHTALYWYRQSLGQGPEFLIYFQGTGAADDSGLPNDRFFAVRPEGSVSTLKIQRTERGDSAVYLCASSSQGRNTEAFFGQGTRLTVV.

On this clone itself: Within the sample, other DNA sequences also encode this same CDR3. The gene calls are TRBV12-3 or TRBV12-4 and TRBJ2-1; D is unclear. This CDR3 spans 11 amino acids. Trimming took 6 bases from V and 6 from J, leaving 6 bases between them. CDR3 bases: TGTGCCAGCAGCCCGGGCAATGAGCAGTTCTTC. Protein: CASSPGNEQFF.

The chain recombines TRBV7-9 with TRBJ1-3; possibly TRBD1 for D (5 bases). The CDR3 sequence is 14 residues long. Per the germline V gene, CDR1 is SEHNR and CDR2 is FQNEAQ (reference sequence). Trimming removed 11 bases at V and 0 bases at J, with 14 bases between. The CDR3: CAAGAGSSGNTIYF. CDR3 coding DNA: TGTGCCGCCGGGGCGGGGAGCTCTGGAAACACCATATATTTT. The full variable domain, in which reference TRBV7-9 and TRBJ1-3 provide the parts outside the CDR3, is DTGVSQNPRHKITKRGQNVTFRCDPISEHNRLYWYRQTLGQGPEFLTYFQNEAQLEKSRLLSDRFSAERPKGSFSTLEIQRTEQGDSAMYLCAAGAGSSGNTIYFGEGSWLTVV.

This rearrangement joins TRBV15 to TRBJ2-1, with D uncertain. This CDR3 contains 12 residues. CDR1 is LNHNV, CDR2 YYDKDF, per germline (reference sequence). V was trimmed by 0 bases and J by 10 bases, leaving 7 bases between them. The CDR3 DNA reads TGTGCCACCAGCAGAGATTTAGAGGAGCAGTTCTTC. This sequence encodes CATSRDLEEQFF.

This clone was seen only a few times. The chain has TRBV6-1 and TRBJ2-7; D gene ambiguous. V was shortened by 3 bases and J by 0 bases, with 15 bases between the two germline ends. Germline V gene sequence: CDR1 MNHNS, CDR2 SASEGT. The CDR3 runs 16 residues. The DNA of the CDR3 is TGTGCCAGCAGTGACCGACATGACCCCAGCTCCTACGAGCAGTACTTC. Translated: CASSDRHDPSSYEQYF.

The chain combines TRBV9 with TRBJ2-1, with a possible D match to TRBD2 (5 bases). The CDR3 sequence is 14 residues long. Germline V gene lookup returns CDR1 SGDLS and CDR2 YYNGEE. Trimming cost V 4 bases and J 6 bases, with 14 bases left between them. The CDR3 sequence: CASSSRSRGNEQFF. The CDR3 nucleotides read TGTGCCAGCAGCTCCAGGAGCCGGGGCAATGAGCAGTTCTTC.

The chain employs TRBV11-2 and TRBJ2-7; 9 bases fit TRBD1. V shed 5 bases and J 3 bases; nucleotides not matched to a gene: 8. This CDR3 spans 15 amino acids. Germline loops: CDR1 SGHAT, CDR2 FQNNGV. DNA of the CDR3: TGTGCCAGCAGCCTATCGGGACAGGGCAACTACGAGCAGTACTTC. Encoded protein: CASSLSGQGNYEQYF.

About this clone itself: Germline and junction disagree at one end, which may indicate a read error. This CDR3 is CASSPETGVRIF. The CDR3 DNA reads as TGTGCCAGCAGCCCCGAGACAGGGGTAAGGATCTTT. This chain links TRBV28 with TRBJ1-1; the match to TRBD1 covers 8 bases. The CDR3 has 12 residues. Germline CDR1 reads MDHEN; CDR2 reads SYDVKM.

The rearrangement links TRBV5-4 to TRBJ1-6; 8 bases line up with TRBD1. CDR1 and CDR2 from the germline V gene are SGHNT and YYREEE (reference sequence). CDR3 length: 17 amino acids. The V segment lost 9 bases and the J segment 0 bases; nucleotides outside the gene matches: 11. CDR3 in amino acids: CATTKGTGGSYNSPLHF. The CDR3 region has the DNA TGTGCCACAACCAAAGGGACAGGCGGCTCCTATAATTCACCCCTCCACTTT.

This chain connects TRBV10-2 to TRBJ2-5; 8 nucleotides agree with TRBD2. Germline values: CDR1 WSHSY, CDR2 SAAADI. This CDR3 region has 14 residues. Trimming took 2 bases from V and 5 from J; bases not matched to a gene: 4. The CDR3 protein is CASSETGTRETQYF. Here the CDR3 DNA reads TGCGCCAGCAGTGAGACAGGGACTAGGGAGACCCAGTACTTC.

The chain employs TRBV5-1 and TRBJ1-4, with 8 positions matching TRBD1. The ends lost 5 bases at V and 7 bases at J; junction bases unmatched: 7. This CDR3 has 14 amino acids. Germline CDR1 SGHRS, CDR2 YFSETQ. The CDR3 DNA reads as TGCGCCAGCAGTGTTCTGACAGGGGTTGAAAAACTGTTTTTT. It codes for CASSVLTGVEKLFF. The complete variable domain, with remaining parts taken from reference TRBV5-1 and TRBJ1-4, reads KAGVTQTPRYLIKTRGQQVTLSCSPISGHRSVSWYQQTPGQGLQFLFEYFSETQRNKGNFPGRFSGRQFSNSRSEMNVSTLELGDSALYLCASSVLTGVEKLFFGSGTQLSVL.

The chain links TRBV4-1 to TRBJ2-7; 10 bases are a match to TRBD1. Germline trimming cut 5 bases from V and 3 bases from J; bases unmatched to any gene: 7. This CDR3 is 15 amino acids long. Germline V CDR1 and CDR2: MGHRA, YSYEKL. The CDR3 coding sequence is TGCGCCAGCAGCACCCGGACAGGGGGTCTCTACGAGCAGTACTTC. Protein product: CASSTRTGGLYEQYF.

V and J are TRBV6-5 and TRBJ1-2; D possibly corresponds to TRBD1 (6 bases). The CDR3 covers 13 residues. In germline, CDR1 is MNHEY, CDR2 SVGAGI. V was trimmed by 8 bases and J by 4 bases, leaving 14 bases between them. The CDR3 DNA reads TGTGCCAGCCGCCGCGGGGGCGTCTATGGCTACACCTTC. This encodes CASRRGGVYGYTF.

The V gene is TRBV5-1, the J gene TRBJ2-7; D unclear. Germline V lookup: CDR1 SGHRS, CDR2 YFSETQ. The V gene lost 2 bases and the J gene lost 5 bases, with 14 bases spanning the gap. The CDR3 is made up of 14 amino acids. The DNA of the CDR3 is TGCGCCAGCAGCTTAAGCGATTACTACGACGAGCAGTACTTC. This translates into CASSLSDYYDEQYF.

The chain recombines TRBV3-1 (or the pseudogene TRBV3-2) with TRBJ1-5; D remains ambiguous. The length of the CDR3 is 14 residues. Trimming took off 0 bases at V and 4 bases at J, with 7 bases between the two ends. Germline V gene lookup returns CDR1 LGHDT and CDR2 YNNKEL (reference sequence). CDR3: CASSQDRRNQPQHF. For the CDR3, the DNA is TGTGCCAGCAGCCAAGATAGGCGGAATCAGCCCCAGCATTTT.

This clone was seen a handful of times. V usage is TRBV24-1 and J usage is TRBJ2-2; D perhaps matches TRBD2 (6 bases). The CDR3 contains 14 residues. Looked up from germline, CDR1 is KGHDR and CDR2 is SFDVKD. Trimming left V 5 bases short and J 3 bases short, with 9 bases between. CDR3 sequence: CATSGPGDTGELFF. The CDR3 region has the DNA TGTGCCACCAGTGGTCCGGGGGACACCGGGGAGCTGTTTTTT.

This chain links TRBV7-8 with TRBJ2-1, with D possibly being TRBD1 (5 bases). Germline V gives CDR1 SGHVS, CDR2 FQNEAQ. The CDR3 has 13 amino acids. V lost 3 bases to trimming and J lost 7 bases, with 10 bases between them. CDR3 DNA sequence: TGTGCCAGCAGCTTGGCAGGGATGAATGAGCAGTTCTTC. Protein: CASSLAGMNEQFF. The variable domain in full, with the rest retrieved from reference TRBV7-8 and TRBJ2-1, is GAGVSQSPRYKVAKRGQDVALRCDPISGHVSLFWYQQALGQGPEFLTYFQNEAQLDKSGLPSDRFFAERPEGSVSTLKIQRTQQEDSAVYLCASSLAGMNEQFFGPGTRLTVL.